This T cell receptor (beta chain) comes out of a study of CD8+CD57+ T cells in acquired aplastic anemia. Across the study: DNA from sorted CD4+ and CD8+ cells averaged roughly 3.2 ug. There were 10 million to 12 million reads, on average, for CD4+ cells from healthy donors.

The germline V gene has CDR1 KGHSH and CDR2 LQKENI. Trimming removed 4 bases from V and 8 bases from J, with 12 bases in between. The CDR3 extends over 13 amino acids. The table lists this clonotype with many counts. The target antigen is unknown. Study-wide results and caveats: A significant difference in CD8+ Simpson's diversity between patients and controls was not found. Common to patients and controls were twenty-nine CD8+ CDR3 sequences.

CDR3 and TCR beta VDJ profiling relied on a genomic DNA template. Via MiXCR, TCRdb re-called the reads, giving one row per CDR3 protein. The sample lists roughly 58,000 distinct CDR3 sequences, about 50% seen once, with about 2.5% in the top ten. Sequencing was performed on sorted CD4+, CD8+, or CD8+CD57+ T cells (not recorded which) from PBMCs. The rearrangement uses TRBV18 and TRBJ2-1; a weak D match, TRBD2 (5 bases). The clonotype comes from a human donor in good health, serving as a control. The CDR3 region is CASSREWGDEQFF. CDR3 DNA sequence: TGTGCCAGCTCACGAGAATGGGGAGATGAGCAGTTCTTC. Full variable domain (rest looked up from reference TRBV18 and TRBJ2-1): NAGVMQNPRHLVRRRGQEARLRCSPMKGHSHVYWYRQLPEEGLKFMVYLQKENIIDESGMPKERFSAEFPKEGPSILRIQQVVRGDSAAYFCASSREWGDEQFFGPGTRLTVL.